The 24 T cell receptor beta chains presented below share a single source sample, sequenced in a study of cytomegalovirus exposure and HLA in healthy donors. The repertoire was sequenced with immunoSEQ multiplex PCR; TCRdb's copy has only in-frame clones and lacks some. The sample lists 50,000 to 65,000 clones; 90% to 96% were seen once. Sequenced material: PBMCs. Receptor source: a woman aged 18-35 years in good health and CMV-seronegative.

The chain has TRBV5-5 and TRBJ2-7; tentative D call: TRBD1 (6 bases). V was trimmed by 4 bases and J by 6 bases, leaving 14 bases between them. The CDR3 runs 13 residues. The V gene's germline CDR1 is SGHKS and CDR2 YYEKEE (reference sequence). The CDR3 here is CASSQIQGREQYF. The CDR3 DNA sequence: TGTGCCAGCAGCCAAATACAGGGACGCGAGCAGTACTTC.

In nucleotides, the CDR3 is TGTGCCAGCAGAACCCAACAGGGGTTCGCCTACGAGCAGTACTTC. Protein product: CASRTQQGFAYEQYF. The J gene is TRBJ2-7, the V gene TRBV28; 7 bases line up with TRBD1. Trimming took 6 bases from V and 2 from J; bases not matched to a gene: 10. Germline values: CDR1 MDHEN, CDR2 SYDVKM. The CDR3 extends over 15 amino acids.

This chain links TRBV7-2 with TRBJ1-3; D gene ambiguous. This CDR3 has 12 amino acids. The germline V gene encodes CDR1 SGHTA and CDR2 FQGNSA. The V end lost 5 bases, the J end lost 4 bases, and 6 bases lay between the germline ends. The CDR3 sequence: CASSPGGNTIYF. The DNA for the CDR3 is TGTGCCAGCAGCCCCGGGGGAAACACCATATATTTT. The variable domain in full, completed from reference TRBV7-2 and TRBJ1-3, reads GAGVSQSPSNKVTEKGKDVELRCDPISGHTALYWYRQSLGQGLEFLIYFQGNSAPDKSGLPSDRFSAERTGGSVSTLTIQRTQQEDSAVYLCASSPGGNTIYFGEGSWLTVV.

The chain has TRBV2 and TRBJ1-5; D may be TRBD1 (5 bases). Germline-derived CDR1 and CDR2 are SNHLY and FYNNEI. The CDR3 runs 15 residues. V gave up 7 bases and J gave up 2 bases, with 15 bases separating them. The CDR3 spells CASMGGWGGNQPQHF. CDR3 DNA sequence: TGTGCCAGCATGGGGGGTTGGGGGGGCAATCAGCCCCAGCATTTT.

This chain joins TRBV7-9 and TRBJ2-5; 7 bases line up with TRBD1. The CDR3 contains 15 residues. Looked up from germline, CDR1 is SEHNR and CDR2 is FQNEAQ (reference sequence). V trimming: 5 bases; J trimming: 3 bases; junction bases outside the gene matches: 9. CDR3 amino acids: CASSPGDRGKETQYF. CDR3 nucleotides: TGTGCCAGCAGCCCTGGGGACAGAGGGAAAGAGACCCAGTACTTC.

This sequence joins TRBV5-1 and TRBJ2-1; 7 bases fit TRBD1. Per germline, CDR1 SGHRS and CDR2 YFSETQ. The V segment lost 4 bases and the J segment 4 bases; nucleotides outside the gene matches: 2. The CDR3 is 13 residues long. The chain's CDR3 is CASSGDRYNEQFF. Written as DNA, the CDR3 is TGCGCCAGCAGCGGGGACAGATACAATGAGCAGTTCTTC.

V and J are TRBV7-8 and TRBJ2-2, with no clear D. Trimming cost V 5 bases and J 0 bases, with 19 bases left between them. This CDR3 contains 18 residues. Germline CDR1 SGHVS, CDR2 FQNEAQ. The DNA of the CDR3 is TGTGCCAGCAGCCCCGCGGCTCGGCTGAGCCCGAACACCGGGGAGCTGTTTTTT. Protein: CASSPAARLSPNTGELFF.

The gene calls are TRBV7-9 and TRBJ2-1; the match to TRBD2 covers 8 bases. Germline trimming cut 1 base from V and 4 bases from J; bases unmatched to any gene: 6. The CDR3 sequence is 16 residues long. Per the germline V gene, CDR1 is SEHNR and CDR2 is FQNEAQ (reference sequence). The CDR3 coding sequence is TGTGCCAGCAGCTTAGGCGGCGGGAGGTCTTACAATGAGCAGTTCTTC. It translates to CASSLGGGRSYNEQFF.

The chain employs TRBV28 and TRBJ1-1; weak D call: TRBD1 (5 bases). CDR3 size: 16 residues. The V gene lost 5 bases and the J gene lost 4 bases, with 20 bases spanning the gap. Germline loops: CDR1 MDHEN, CDR2 SYDVKM. CDR3 nucleotide sequence: TGTGCCAGCAGTCCCGGGGGGTCCGCTAGGGGCACTGAAGCTTTCTTT. It encodes CASSPGGSARGTEAFF.

This clone occurred once. This chain links TRBV29-1 with TRBJ1-2, with 10 bases fitting TRBD1. Germline CDR1 reads SQVTM; CDR2 reads ANQGSEA. CDR3 size: 14 residues. J was trimmed by 8 bases and V by 4 bases; bases with no gene match: 10. The CDR3 bases are TGCAGCGTTGCGCCCTGGACAGGGGGAGGGGGCTACACCTTC. Translation gives CSVAPWTGGGGYTF.

The gene calls are TRBV27 and TRBJ2-3; D call uncertain. The germline V and J ends were trimmed by 0 bases and 4 bases, with 8 bases remaining between them. Germline assignment: CDR1 MNHEY and CDR2 SMNVEV (reference sequence). This CDR3 spans 14 amino acids. This CDR3 is CASSLSRYPDTQYF. In DNA, the CDR3 is TGTGCCAGCAGTTTATCTCGCTATCCAGATACGCAGTATTTT.

The gene calls are TRBV6-5 and TRBJ2-3; 11 bases map to TRBD2. Germline values: CDR1 MNHEY, CDR2 SVGAGI. Trimming at V came to 6 bases and at J to 1 base, leaving 3 bases not matched to a gene. There are 15 residues in the CDR3. In DNA, the CDR3 is TGTGCCAGCAGCCAACTAGCGGGGGGCACAGATACGCAGTATTTT. Its translation: CASSQLAGGTDTQYF.

This chain links TRBV16 with TRBJ2-7; TRBD1 matches at 9 bases. This CDR3 has 15 residues. V dropped 4 bases and J dropped 1; count of bases not matched to a gene: 5. The germline V gene encodes CDR1 KGHSY and CDR2 FQNENV. CDR3 sequence: CASSPGTGPSYEQYF. The CDR3 DNA sequence: TGTGCCAGCAGCCCCGGGACAGGGCCTTCCTACGAGCAGTACTTC. Full variable domain (outside the CDR3, taken from reference TRBV16 and TRBJ2-7): GEEVAQTPKHLVRGEGQKAKLYCAPIKGHSYVFWYQQVLKNEFKFLISFQNENVFDETGMPKERFSAKCLPNSPCSLEIQATKLEDSAVYFCASSPGTGPSYEQYFGPGTRLTVT.

V is TRBV11-3 and J is TRBJ2-6; weak D call: TRBD2 (7 bases). The V gene lost 5 bases and the J gene lost 6 bases, with 14 bases spanning the gap. The CDR3 runs 15 residues. Germline CDR1 and CDR2: SGHNT and YENEEA. CDR3 amino acids: CASSHGGLAANVLTF. CDR3 DNA: TGTGCCAGCAGCCACGGGGGGCTCGCGGCCAACGTCCTGACTTTC.

The chain joins TRBV2 to TRBJ2-1, with 10 bases aligning to TRBD1. J lost 3 bases, V lost 4 bases, and 3 bases had no gene match. Germline V gene lookup returns CDR1 SNHLY and CDR2 FYNNEI. This CDR3 has 15 residues. The CDR3 reads CASSGWDRGYNEQFF. CDR3 DNA: TGTGCCAGCAGTGGGTGGGACAGGGGCTACAATGAGCAGTTCTTC.

The chain combines TRBV5-3 with TRBJ1-1, with a weak D call TRBD1 (6 bases). TRBV5-3 is reported as an ORF; its role is uncertain. V was trimmed by 4 bases and J by 6 bases, leaving 16 bases between them. The CDR3 spans 14 residues. The CDR3 reads CARSPRGGNAEAFF. For the CDR3, the DNA is TGTGCCAGAAGCCCGAGGGGGGGGAATGCTGAAGCTTTCTTT.

The J gene is TRBJ2-1, the V gene TRBV18, with 8 bases identical to TRBD2. The CDR3 has 16 amino acids. V gave up 0 bases and J gave up 4 bases; unmatched junction bases: 5. Germline CDR1 KGHSH, CDR2 LQKENI. The CDR3 nucleotides are TGTGCCAGCTCACCACCGGGCGGGGGGTGGTACAATGAGCAGTTCTTC. This gives the protein CASSPPGGGWYNEQFF.

The chain is built from TRBV7-2 and TRBJ2-7; D is possibly TRBD1 (5 bases). V lost 2 bases, J lost 7 bases, and 15 bases lay in between. The CDR3 totals 14 residues. CDR1 SGHTA and CDR2 FQGNSA come from the germline V gene. CDR3 protein: CASSLIFQGWEQYF. As DNA, the CDR3 is TGTGCCAGCAGCTTAATATTCCAGGGCTGGGAGCAGTACTTC. Drawing the rest from reference TRBV7-2 and TRBJ2-7, the complete variable domain is GAGVSQSPSNKVTEKGKDVELRCDPISGHTALYWYRQSLGQGLEFLIYFQGNSAPDKSGLPSDRFSAERTGGSVSTLTIQRTQQEDSAVYLCASSLIFQGWEQYFGPGTRLTVT.

The rearrangement links TRBV4-1 to TRBJ1-1, with D perhaps TRBD1 (6 bases). Germline-derived CDR1 and CDR2 are MGHRA and YSYEKL. The length of the CDR3 is 15 residues. Trimming removed 3 bases from V and 4 bases from J, with 15 bases in between. CDR3 protein: CASSHPSGEPTEAFF. DNA of the CDR3: TGCGCCAGCAGCCACCCTTCAGGGGAGCCCACTGAAGCTTTCTTT.

This clone was seen once. The rearrangement uses TRBV29-1 and TRBJ2-2; D not certain. V shed 7 bases and J shed 4 bases, with 10 bases lying between them. Per germline, CDR1 SQVTM and CDR2 ANQGSEA. The CDR3 consists of 12 residues. CDR3 sequence reads: CSAPASTGELFF. CDR3 nucleotide sequence: TGCAGCGCCCCAGCGTCCACCGGGGAGCTGTTTTTT.

CDR3 amino acids: CASSIFLNTEAFF. In nucleotides, the CDR3 is TGTGCCAGTAGTATCTTCTTGAACACTGAAGCTTTCTTT. The chain couples TRBV19 to TRBJ1-1; D gene unclear. The CDR3 contains 13 residues. Per the germline V gene, CDR1 is LNHDA and CDR2 is SQIVND (reference sequence). Trimming pared 3 bases from V and 0 bases from J, leaving 5 bases between.

This clone showed up just once. The chain recombines TRBV7-9 with TRBJ2-1, with 8 bases that match TRBD2. V lost 2 bases, J lost 3 bases, and 9 bases stayed unmatched. The CDR3 is 17 residues long. Germline CDR1 reads SEHNR; CDR2 reads FQNEAQ (reference sequence). The CDR3 sequence: CASSLLVGLADYNEQFF. The CDR3 coding sequence is TGTGCCAGCAGCTTATTAGTCGGACTAGCAGACTACAATGAGCAGTTCTTC.

This clone was seen just once. This chain connects TRBV5-1 to TRBJ1-1, with TRBD1 matching 7 bases. CDR1 SGHRS and CDR2 YFSETQ come from the germline V gene. The CDR3 totals 14 residues. V was clipped by 0 bases and J by 1 base; unmatched bases: 0. The CDR3 spells CASSLGDRNTEAFF. In DNA form, the CDR3 reads TGCGCCAGCAGCTTGGGGGACAGGAACACTGAAGCTTTCTTT.

The chain carries TRBV6-6 and TRBJ1-1; D is unresolved. Trimming took 8 bases from V and 0 from J, leaving 16 bases between them. Germline V lookup: CDR1 MNHNY, CDR2 SVGAGI (reference sequence). The CDR3 spans 15 residues. Here the CDR3 reads CASSWAESMNTEAFF. In DNA form, the CDR3 reads TGTGCCAGCTCCTGGGCAGAAAGCATGAACACTGAAGCTTTCTTT.